This TCR beta chain was captured by sequencing in a study of shared clonotypes between healthy human individuals. Study summary: Each donor's CD4 naive and CD4 memory cells filled three plates apiece, CD8 naive two, and CD8 memory one.

Germline assignment: CDR1 MNHEY and CDR2 SVGAGI. The V gene lost 4 bases and the J gene lost 6 bases, with 9 bases spanning the gap. This CDR3 has 12 residues. In the case of this clone: Its antigen is currently unknown.

The study, taken as a whole, reports: Relative to memory subsets, naive subsets generally showed larger estimated richness. Among non-shared clonotypes, generation probabilities were lower than among those shared by all four donors.

The protocol was immunoSEQ multiplex PCR, while the TCRdb copy is restricted to in-frame clones and leaves out a portion. The sample has approximately 1,500,000 clones; 95% to 99% are singletons. V gene TRBV6-5 combines with J gene TRBJ1-1; D is unclear. This TCR came from a man between 25 and 39 years old in good health. Sequencing was performed on naive CD4+ T cells sorted from blood. Subset meaning: CD45RA+ positively selected. The CDR3 reads CASSSLDSEAFF. In DNA form, the CDR3 reads TGTGCCAGCAGTTCCCTCGATTCTGAAGCTTTCTTT.